Below are 25 T cell receptor beta chains sequenced from a single sample in a study of identical twins. TCRdb reprocessed the 5' RACE reads with MiXCR, giving one entry per CDR3 protein. The sample has approximately 500,000 distinct CDR3 sequences; 12% to 15% are singletons. Another study also made use of these data, one on yellow fever vaccine responses in identical twins.

Sequenced material: CD4+ T cells sorted from blood. These receptors all come from a woman in her late teens or twenties in good health.

This chain links TRBV7-9 with TRBJ2-1; D is unresolved. Germline assignment: CDR1 SEHNR and CDR2 FQNEAQ (reference sequence). The CDR3 totals 14 residues. Deletions cut 2 bases from V and 4 bases from J, with 9 bases between. The CDR3 DNA sequence: TGTGCCAGCAGCTTACGGGCAGATTACAATGAGCAGTTCTTC. This gives the protein CASSLRADYNEQFF.

There are a few counts of this clonotype. The rearrangement joins TRBV29-1 to TRBJ1-1; D is ambiguous. Germline V gives CDR1 SQVTM, CDR2 ANQGSEA. This CDR3 contains 12 residues. Trimming cost V 6 bases and J 2 bases, with 10 bases left between them. The CDR3, as DNA: TGCAGCGTGGGGAACGGAAACACTGAAGCTTTCTTT. The encoded protein is CSVGNGNTEAFF.

This rearrangement joins TRBV29-1 to TRBJ2-6; a weak D match, TRBD2 (6 bases). The CDR3 spans 16 residues. The germline V gene has CDR1 SQVTM and CDR2 ANQGSEA. V lost 2 bases, J lost 3 bases, and 14 bases lay in between. This chain's CDR3 is CSVEYHTGVGANVLTF. The CDR3 DNA reads as TGCAGCGTTGAATATCACACGGGGGTTGGGGCCAACGTCCTGACTTTC. Full variable domain (rest looked up from reference TRBV29-1 and TRBJ2-6): SAVISQKPSRDICQRGTSLTIQCQVDSQVTMMFWYRQQPGQSLTLIATANQGSEATYESGFVIDKFPISRPNLTFSTLTVSNMSPEDSSIYLCSVEYHTGVGANVLTFGAGSRLTVL.

This clonotype has only a few counts. V and J are TRBV3-1 and TRBJ2-2, with 7 nucleotides matching TRBD2. The CDR3 contains 15 residues. Unmatched junction bases numbered 8, after V lost 6 bases and J lost 4 bases. CDR1 is LGHDT, CDR2 YNNKEL, per germline (reference sequence). CDR3 bases: TGTGCCAGCAGGTCCATGGGGGGGGGCACCGGGGAGCTGTTTTTT. This encodes CASRSMGGGTGELFF.

This clonotype was seen a handful of times. The chain combines TRBV14 with TRBJ2-7; D is perhaps TRBD2 (6 bases). The V end was cut by 4 bases, the J end by 2 bases, with 18 bases between. From germline, CDR1 is SGHDN and CDR2 FVKESK. The length of the CDR3 is 16 residues. CDR3 in amino acids: CASSRRDETVTYEQYV. The CDR3 DNA sequence: TGTGCCAGCAGCCGGAGGGACGAAACGGTAACCTACGAGCAGTACGTC.

Only a few counts were recorded for this clonotype. This chain joins TRBV28 and TRBJ2-5, with D tentatively TRBD2 (6 bases). The CDR3 consists of 16 residues. Trimming took 3 bases from V and 5 from J, leaving 19 bases between them. The V gene's germline CDR1 is MDHEN and CDR2 SYDVKM. CDR3 in DNA: TGTGCCAGCAGTTTTCGGGCAGGGCCCCGGGGGGAGACCCAGTACTTC. This translates into CASSFRAGPRGETQYF.

This clonotype was observed a handful of times. The V call is TRBV7-9, the J call TRBJ1-2, with a weak D call TRBD1 (5 bases). The ends were cut back, 1 base at V and 7 bases at J, with 13 bases in the middle. Germline loops: CDR1 SEHNR, CDR2 FQNEAQ (reference sequence). The CDR3 spans 14 residues. The CDR3 protein is CASSLGTQGAGYTF. The CDR3 bases are TGTGCCAGCAGCTTAGGTACCCAGGGTGCTGGCTACACCTTC.

V gene TRBV6-1 combines with J gene TRBJ2-7; tentative D call: TRBD2 (6 bases). CDR1 MNHNS and CDR2 SASEGT come from the germline V gene. This CDR3 region has 17 residues. Between the trimmed V and J ends, which lost 2 bases and 0 bases, there was a span of 17 bases. The CDR3 reads CASSEFYGRRSSYEQYF. Here the CDR3 DNA reads TGTGCCAGCAGTGAATTTTACGGGAGACGGAGCTCCTACGAGCAGTACTTC.

This chain uses TRBV5-1 with TRBJ1-2; 9 bases are shared with TRBD1. The ends lost 4 bases at V and 8 bases at J; junction bases unmatched: 15. The CDR3 totals 16 residues. CDR1 and CDR2 (germline): SGHRS, YFSETQ. CDR3 region: CASSPHNSGQGSGYTF. The CDR3 region has the DNA TGCGCCAGCAGCCCCCATAACTCGGGACAGGGCAGCGGCTACACCTTC. Full variable domain (outside the CDR3, taken from reference TRBV5-1 and TRBJ1-2): KAGVTQTPRYLIKTRGQQVTLSCSPISGHRSVSWYQQTPGQGLQFLFEYFSETQRNKGNFPGRFSGRQFSNSRSEMNVSTLELGDSALYLCASSPHNSGQGSGYTFGSGTRLTVV.

This chain joins TRBV5-1 and TRBJ2-3, with TRBD2 as a possible D gene (5 bases). The CDR3 loop spans 14 amino acids. With 3 bases removed from V and 0 bases from J, the gap between germline ends came to 8 bases. Germline lookup yields CDR1 SGHRS and CDR2 YFSETQ. This chain's CDR3 is CASSSRTSTDTQYF. CDR3 nucleotides: TGCGCCAGCAGCTCCCGGACTAGCACAGATACGCAGTATTTT.

This clonotype occurred a few times. V gene TRBV15 combines with J gene TRBJ2-1; unclear D gene. Trimming stripped 1 base from V and 11 bases from J, with 9 bases between. Germline V gives CDR1 LNHNV, CDR2 YYDKDF (reference sequence). This CDR3 is built from 12 residues. The CDR3 region has the DNA TGTGCCACCAGCAGAGCCCTTTTACAGCAGTTCTTC. This sequence encodes CATSRALLQQFF.

The chain couples TRBV4-1 to TRBJ2-2; 10 nucleotides agree with TRBD1. J gave up 4 bases and V 7 bases, and 9 bases lay outside the gene matches. Per the germline V gene, CDR1 is MGHRA and CDR2 is YSYEKL. CDR3 length equals 16 residues. For the CDR3, the DNA is TGCGCCAGCAAACTTTCCGGGACAGGGGCCACCGGGGAGCTGTTTTTT. Protein product: CASKLSGTGATGELFF.

This chain joins TRBV18 and TRBJ2-1; 10 bases match TRBD2. CDR3 length equals 15 residues. The J segment lost 6 bases and the V segment lost 0 bases, leaving 2 bases of the junction unmatched. The germline CDR1 and CDR2 sequences are KGHSH and LQKENI. In DNA, the CDR3 is TGTGCCAGCTCACCACCCACTAGCGGGACCAATGAGCAGTTCTTC. Translation: CASSPPTSGTNEQFF.

This clonotype was picked up a small number of times. The chain has TRBV20-1 and TRBJ2-5; D is uncertain. Germline V gene sequence: CDR1 DFQATT, CDR2 SNEGSKA (reference sequence). The CDR3 sequence is 16 residues long. Trimming took 1 base from V and 4 from J, leaving 19 bases between them. CDR3 DNA sequence: TGCAGTGCTAGAGCTCTGAAAGCAGGTTCGGGAGAGACCCAGTACTTC. Protein: CSARALKAGSGETQYF.

The gene calls are TRBV6-2 or TRBV6-3 and TRBJ2-1; D call uncertain. CDR1 is MNHEY and CDR2 is SVGEGT in the germline V gene. V was cut by 4 bases and J by 2 bases, with 15 bases left in between. The CDR3 runs 16 residues. The CDR3 is CASSSPADGAYNEQFF. DNA of the CDR3: TGTGCCAGCAGTTCCCCTGCGGACGGAGCCTACAATGAGCAGTTCTTC.

The rearrangement links TRBV5-5 to TRBJ2-3; 12 nucleotides match TRBD2. Trimming at V came to 2 bases and at J to 4 bases, leaving 5 bases not matched to a gene. Germline V gives CDR1 SGHKS, CDR2 YYEKEE (reference sequence). CDR3 length equals 16 residues. Here the CDR3 reads CASSFYRLAGADTQYF. The CDR3 DNA sequence: TGTGCCAGCAGCTTCTACCGACTAGCGGGGGCAGATACGCAGTATTTT.

V usage is TRBV3-1 and J usage is TRBJ2-2, with 9 bases lining up with TRBD1. The germline V gene encodes CDR1 LGHDT and CDR2 YNNKEL (reference sequence). The CDR3 runs to 16 residues. V lost 2 bases, J lost 6 bases, and 7 bases stayed unmatched. CDR3 loop: CASSQTGTGRAGELFF. In DNA, the CDR3 is TGTGCCAGCAGCCAAACCGGGACAGGGAGAGCCGGGGAGCTGTTTTTT.

This clonotype has just a few counts. The chain uses TRBV4-1 and TRBJ1-1, with 7 nucleotides matching TRBD1. The CDR3 runs to 16 residues. CDR1 and CDR2 (germline): MGHRA, YSYEKL. V shed 1 base and J 3 bases; nucleotides not matched to a gene: 8. This CDR3 reads CASSQGQGPVYTEAFF. For the CDR3, the DNA is TGCGCCAGCAGCCAAGGACAGGGACCCGTGTACACTGAAGCTTTCTTT.

This clonotype appeared many times. This sequence joins TRBV4-1 and TRBJ1-1; a possible D gene is TRBD1 (5 bases). V was cut by 4 bases and J by 4 bases, with 22 bases left in between. The CDR3 has 17 amino acids. Per the germline V gene, CDR1 is MGHRA and CDR2 is YSYEKL. In DNA, the CDR3 is TGCGCCAGCAGCCGCGATCCATCTCCGGGCACAGGCACTGAAGCTTTCTTT. Amino acid sequence: CASSRDPSPGTGTEAFF.

This clonotype was seen at least ten times. This rearrangement joins TRBV5-1 to TRBJ2-1; 8 nucleotides align to TRBD1. The CDR3 extends over 16 amino acids. V shed 5 bases, J shed 4 bases, and the junction held 11 bases outside the gene matches. Germline V gives CDR1 SGHRS, CDR2 YFSETQ. CDR3 coding DNA: TGCGCCAGCAGGCCTCGTACGGGACAGGCTTACAATGAGCAGTTCTTC. Protein sequence: CASRPRTGQAYNEQFF.

This sequence joins TRBV2 and TRBJ2-1, with D possibly matching TRBD2 (6 bases). V lost 8 bases and J 3 bases, leaving 14 bases between the germline ends. Germline-derived CDR1 and CDR2 are SNHLY and FYNNEI. The CDR3 is 14 amino acids. Here the CDR3 reads CASSRLASYNEQFF. DNA for the CDR3: TGTGCCAGCTCGAGGCTAGCGAGCTACAATGAGCAGTTCTTC.

A few counts support this clonotype. The J gene is TRBJ2-5, the V gene TRBV9; tentatively, D is TRBD2 (6 bases). The CDR3 extends over 13 amino acids. Germline CDR1 SGDLS, CDR2 YYNGEE. V gave up 2 bases and J gave up 5 bases, with 10 bases separating them. CDR3 sequence (DNA): TGTGCCAGCAGCGTCGGAGGAGGGGAGACCCAGTACTTC. Translation: CASSVGGGETQYF.

In this sample, this clonotype turned up many times. This rearrangement joins TRBV29-1 to TRBJ2-7; D is perhaps TRBD1 or TRBD2 (6 bases each). This CDR3 region has 12 residues. CDR1 and CDR2 (germline): SQVTM, ANQGSEA. V shed 7 bases and J shed 2 bases, with 12 bases lying between them. The CDR3 DNA reads as TGCAGCGGGGCAGGGGAGGCCTACGAGCAGTACTTC. Translation: CSGAGEAYEQYF.

CDR3 in DNA: TGTGCCATCAGTAAAAACATCGACAGGGCCAGCACAGATACGCAGTATTTT. It translates to CAISKNIDRASTDTQYF. The chain carries TRBV10-3 and TRBJ2-3, with 7 nucleotides matching TRBD1. CDR3 length: 17 amino acids. V gave up 5 bases and J gave up 0 bases; unmatched junction bases: 11. CDR1 is ENHRY, CDR2 SYGVKD, per germline.

The gene calls are TRBV7-2 and TRBJ2-2; D is unclear. This CDR3 has 16 residues. V lost 0 bases and J 8 bases, leaving 16 bases between the germline ends. CDR1 is SGHTA and CDR2 is FQGNSA in the germline V gene. CDR3 sequence: CASSLAPGLRGGELFF. Here the CDR3 DNA reads TGTGCCAGCAGCTTAGCTCCAGGCCTCAGAGGAGGGGAGCTGTTTTTT.